This T cell receptor beta chain was documented in a study of long-term antiretroviral therapy in people with HIV. This was the immunoSEQ v3.0 assay at survey level. TCRdb keeps only in-frame clones here, not all; method: immunoSEQ multiplex PCR. Seen here are tens of thousands of clones, 83% observed once, and the top ten hold 20% to 30%. The CDR3 sequence is 15 residues long. The germline V gene encodes CDR1 MNHEY and CDR2 SVGAGI. V lost 5 bases, J lost 2 bases, and 15 bases lay in between. As to this clone: What it binds is not known.

Findings and caveats of the study: Documentation of ART adherence, viral resistance or therapy changes was absent.

The sample consisted of unsorted PBMCs, taken 0.4 years after starting antiretroviral therapy. This sequence joins TRBV6-5 and TRBJ1-1, with D unresolved. This receptor was obtained from a man aged 45-65 years with HIV. CDR3 sequence: CASSSLSTRNTEAFF. DNA of the CDR3: TGTGCCAGCAGTAGCCTGTCAACCCGTAACACTGAAGCTTTCTTT.